These 3 T cell receptor beta chains originate from one sample sequenced in a study of Ad26.COV2.S vaccination and SARS-CoV-2 variants. Documented treatment: some 20 received Ad26.COV2.S at low or high dose, single or two shots; roughly five received placebo; per-sample allocation not given. Samples were taken on day 63 after the first vaccine or placebo injection. Method: immunoSEQ multiplex PCR; TCRdb's copy keeps in-frame clones and lacks some. The sample includes about 410,000 clones, 92% of them seen just once. Here the sequenced sample was peripheral blood, taken in a trial of Ad26.COV2.S vaccine versus placebo. The origin of the receptors is a person aged 18-60 years who received the Ad26.COV2.S COVID-19 vaccine or a placebo.

The chain is built from TRBV7-2 and TRBJ2-2; maybe TRBD2 (5 bases). The germline V gene has CDR1 SGHTA and CDR2 FQGNSA. This CDR3 spans 17 amino acids. The ends were cut back, 1 base at V and 4 bases at J, with 16 bases in the middle. The CDR3 nucleotides read TGTGCCAGCAGCTTAGAATGGCTAGCAAGGGCCACCGGGGAGCTGTTTTTT. This sequence encodes CASSLEWLARATGELFF.

As for this clone: The junction departs from germline at one end; a sequencing error may be responsible. The chain links TRBV4-1 to TRBJ2-1; D might be TRBD2 (5 bases). Germline V CDR1 and CDR2: MGHRA, YSYEKL. This CDR3 spans 16 amino acids. CDR3 amino acids: CASSQAGGLARVVVIF. The CDR3 nucleotides are TGCGCCAGCAGCCAAGCTGGAGGATTAGCTCGGGTCGTAGTGATCTTC.

The table lists this clone with a count of one. The CDR3 protein is CASSSTAWDGYTF. In DNA, the CDR3 is TGTGCCAGCAGTTCCACTGCATGGGATGGCTACACCTTC. The rearrangement joins TRBV6-5 to TRBJ1-2; D not resolved. Looked up from germline, CDR1 is MNHEY and CDR2 is SVGAGI. This CDR3 region has 13 residues. Trimming took 4 bases from V and 6 from J, leaving 12 bases between them.